This TCR beta chain was found in a study of T cells expressing NK-cell markers. Reprocessing the 5' RACE reads, TCRdb reports a single entry for every CDR3 protein and omits DNA. The table for this sample gives under 600,000 distinct CDR3 sequences. Of note for this clonotype: What it binds is not known.

Looked up from germline, CDR1 is SGHVS and CDR2 is FNYEAQ. This CDR3 has 14 residues. General study results and limits: Similarly, these clonotypes led the CD3+CD56-NKG2C+ fraction as well in a handful of donors. It remained uncertain whether the expanded NKG2C+ T cell clones were specific for HCMV antigens.

Sequencing input: blood T cells: a sorted CD56 or NKG2C T cell subset, CD4+ or CD8+ T cells, or bulk PBMC T cells (not recorded which). The clonotype originates from a woman between 50 and 59 years old in good health. The rearrangement uses TRBV7-6 and TRBJ2-1. The chain's CDR3 is CASSLGLNYNEQFF.